These 14 T cell receptor beta chains were all obtained from the same sample, sequenced in a study of cytomegalovirus exposure and HLA in healthy donors. The PCR ran on 60 Vbeta and 13 Jbeta primers. Some clones are missing from TCRdb's copy, which holds only in-frame ones; the method was immunoSEQ multiplex PCR. This sample carries around 140,000 clones, less than 80% of them seen once, and the ten largest clones take less than 2%. The specimen sequenced was PBMCs. All receptors come from a female donor in good health and CMV-seropositive.

V is TRBV9 and J is TRBJ2-5, with TRBD2 matching over 14 bases. This CDR3 has 15 residues. With V trimmed by 7 bases and J by 5 bases, 7 bases remained unmatched. CDR1 SGDLS and CDR2 YYNGEE come from the germline V gene. Here the CDR3 reads CASASGLAGAETQYF. As DNA, the CDR3 is TGTGCCAGCGCCTCGGGACTAGCGGGGGCTGAGACCCAGTACTTC.

The chain combines TRBV30 with TRBJ2-7, with D maybe TRBD1 (6 bases). CDR3 length equals 13 residues. In germline, CDR1 is GTSNPN, CDR2 SVGIG (reference sequence). The V end lost 5 bases, the J end lost 3 bases, and 14 bases lay between the germline ends. CDR3 bases: TGTGCCTGGCCCCTAGGCAGGGGCTACGAGCAGTACTTC. Its protein product is CAWPLGRGYEQYF.

The rearrangement uses TRBV6-1 and TRBJ2-5; D may be TRBD1 (6 bases). Trimming pared 6 bases from V and 2 bases from J, leaving 13 bases between. This CDR3 region has 14 residues. CDR1 MNHNS and CDR2 SASEGT come from the germline V gene. CDR3 coding DNA: TGTGCCAGCAGGCCCTGGGACAAACAAGAGACCCAGTACTTC. Protein: CASRPWDKQETQYF.

This clone was recorded a few times. This chain links TRBV7-3 with TRBJ1-1, with D possibly TRBD1 on 6 matching bases. The CDR3 is made up of 13 amino acids. V dropped 5 bases and J dropped 10 bases, with 17 bases sitting between them. The germline CDR1 and CDR2 sequences are SGHTA and FQGTGA. Here the CDR3 DNA reads TGTGCCAGCAGCCTAGGACAGACCGCTAGAGCTTTCTTT. Its protein is CASSLGQTARAFF.

V is TRBV2 and J is TRBJ2-1; 9 bases agree with TRBD2. Germline V gives CDR1 SNHLY, CDR2 FYNNEI. CDR3 length: 16 residues. With V trimmed by 5 bases and J by 1 base, 6 bases remained unmatched. CDR3 coding DNA: TGTGCCAGCAGTACCGGGACTAGCCATTCCTACAATGAGCAGTTCTTC. Its protein product is CASSTGTSHSYNEQFF. Full variable domain (remainder filled in from reference TRBV2 and TRBJ2-1): EPEVTQTPSHQVTQMGQEVILRCVPISNHLYFYWYRQILGQKVEFLVSFYNNEISEKSEIFDDQFSVERPDGSNFTLKIRSTKLEDSAMYFCASSTGTSHSYNEQFFGPGTRLTVL.

This chain connects TRBV7-9 to TRBJ2-5; 7 nucleotides align to TRBD2. Germline V gene lookup returns CDR1 SEHNR and CDR2 FQNEAQ (reference sequence). The CDR3 loop spans 13 amino acids. V gave up 1 base and J gave up 5 bases; unmatched junction bases: 1. CDR3 region: CASSLVGGETQYF. The CDR3, as DNA: TGTGCCAGCAGCTTAGTCGGGGGGGAGACCCAGTACTTC. Complete variable domain (other parts from reference TRBV7-9 and TRBJ2-5): DTGVSQNPRHKITKRGQNVTFRCDPISEHNRLYWYRQTLGQGPEFLTYFQNEAQLEKSRLLSDRFSAERPKGSFSTLEIQRTEQGDSAMYLCASSLVGGETQYFGPGTRLLVL.

This clone occurred a few times. The genes are TRBV11-2 and TRBJ2-1, with D perhaps TRBD1 (6 bases). V lost 5 bases and J 11 bases, leaving 16 bases between the germline ends. CDR1 is SGHAT, CDR2 FQNNGV, per germline. The CDR3 has 13 residues. The CDR3 loop is CASSPPGEKQQFF. DNA for the CDR3: TGTGCCAGCAGCCCACCAGGGGAGAAACAGCAGTTCTTC.

The J gene is TRBJ1-1, the V gene TRBV5-6; the D is unclear. V was pared by 0 bases and J by 2 bases, with 8 bases between. This CDR3 has 14 residues. Germline V lookup: CDR1 SGHDT, CDR2 YYEEEE. CDR3 protein: CASSLGTRNTEAFF. The CDR3 DNA reads TGTGCCAGCAGCTTGGGCACGAGAAACACTGAAGCTTTCTTT.

The rearrangement joins TRBV25-1 to TRBJ2-7, with TRBD1 matching over 8 bases. The V and J ends lost 3 bases and 4 bases, in that order; junction bases with no gene match: 5. The CDR3 sequence is 14 residues long. Germline CDR1 is MGHDK and CDR2 is SYGVNS. CDR3 sequence reads: CASSDLDRDYEQYF. CDR3 in DNA: TGTGCCAGCAGTGATCTGGACAGGGATTACGAGCAGTACTTC.

V gene TRBV2 combines with J gene TRBJ2-5; the match to TRBD2 covers 7 bases. The germline gives CDR1 SNHLY, CDR2 FYNNEI. The CDR3 is 14 amino acids. The J segment lost 8 bases and the V segment lost 4 bases, leaving 10 bases of the junction unmatched. CDR3 region: CASSGDYVPPTQYF. CDR3 in DNA: TGTGCCAGCAGTGGGGACTACGTGCCCCCCACCCAGTACTTC.

By sample fraction, this clone is medium-sized. One junction end does not reproduce the germline sequence, and a read error may be involved. This sequence joins TRBV5-1 and TRBJ1-1; D is unclear. The length of the CDR3 is 14 residues. From germline, CDR1 is SGHRS and CDR2 YFSETQ. CDR3 nucleotides: TGCGCCAGCAGCTTATCGGGTGTGAACCCTGAAGCTTTCTTT. This codes for CASSLSGVNPEAFF.

The chain uses TRBV6-5 and TRBJ2-7; the D gene is possibly TRBD1 (5 bases). CDR3 length equals 11 residues. The V end lost 6 bases, the J end lost 4 bases, and 7 bases lay between the germline ends. The germline V gene has CDR1 MNHEY and CDR2 SVGAGI. Here the CDR3 DNA reads TGTGCCAGCAGAGACAGTTACGAGCAGTACTTC. This gives the protein CASRDSYEQYF.

DNA of the CDR3: TGTGCCAGCTCACCCTATGCCGGGGAGCTGTTTTTT. Translation gives CASSPYAGELFF. This sequence joins TRBV18 and TRBJ2-2; D is ambiguous. Germline lookup yields CDR1 KGHSH and CDR2 LQKENI. V shed 3 bases and J shed 6 bases, with 5 bases lying between them. This CDR3 region has 12 residues.

J is TRBJ2-3 and V is TRBV7-9, with D maybe TRBD2 (7 bases). The CDR3 covers 16 residues. Germline V CDR1 and CDR2: SEHNR, FQNEAQ (reference sequence). V shed 2 bases and J shed 1 base, with 13 bases lying between them. CDR3: CASSLIPGGRTDTQYF. The CDR3, as DNA: TGTGCCAGCAGCTTAATTCCGGGGGGCCGCACAGATACGCAGTATTTT.